This TCR beta chain was captured by sequencing in a study of T cells in Graves' hyperthyroidism and ophthalmopathy. This clonotype was recorded many times. Authors of the study amplified TCR beta CDR3 regions from RNA transcripts. RT-PCR in the first round (using the HTBI primer set) targeted the TCR CDR3. In TCRdb, the multiplex PCR reads were re-called with MiXCR into one record per CDR3 protein. The sample contains around 200,000 distinct CDR3 sequences, more than 15% of which appear only once. CDR3 length: 13 residues. Looked up from germline, CDR1 is LNHNV and CDR2 is YYDKDF (reference sequence). The V end was cut by 6 bases, the J end by 8 bases, with 11 bases between. Graves' hyperthyroidism is called stable when ophthalmopathy does not progress within 18 months. The PBMCs were taken from approximately 9.7 ml of fresh peripheral blood.

The specimen was blood. V gene TRBV15 combines with J gene TRBJ1-6, with D maybe TRBD1 (5 bases). The sequence was collected from a woman aged 45-65 years with Graves' hyperthyroidism. CDR3 region: CATRGEGYSPLHF. DNA for the CDR3: TGTGCCACCAGAGGGGAGGGGTATTCACCCCTCCACTTT.